This T cell receptor (beta chain) was captured in a study of T cell responses to AZD1222 COVID-19 vaccine. Clones were read by immunoSEQ multiplex PCR, and TCRdb kept only the in-frame ones, dropping some. The sample has more than 90,000 clones, around 82% seen once; the top ten hold 9.4%. The V end was cut by 2 bases, the J end by 3 bases, with 3 bases between. There are 11 residues in the CDR3. CDR1 is SGHDT, CDR2 YYEEEE, per germline. Concerning this clone itself: Its antigen is still unknown.

Study outcomes and limitations: After the peak T cell response, and only then, were repertoires sampled. A mostly white British donor set with more females was recruited, and clonal diversity was possibly underestimated.

The TCR comes from an adult in good health. The chain is built from TRBV5-6 and TRBJ2-7; D ambiguous. The starting material was peripheral blood, obtained on day 0 of AZD1222 vaccination. The CDR3 is CASSFNYEQYF. In DNA form, the CDR3 reads TGTGCCAGCAGCTTCAACTACGAGCAGTACTTC.